This T cell receptor beta chain was identified in a study of OX40 agonist ivuxolimab in advanced cancers. Overall study: Patients treated during dose escalation were battling hepatocellular carcinoma, melanoma, renal cell or head and neck cancer. Prior anti-PD-1, anti-PD-L1 or anti-CTLA-4 therapy was allowed; 40% had some. Averaging roughly 60 years in age, with a range of roughly 20 to 90, the cohort was approximately 84% male.

Some clones are missing from TCRdb's copy, which holds only in-frame ones; the method was immunoSEQ multiplex PCR. The profile shows around 64,000 clones, roughly 87% of them singletons. The CDR3 runs to 15 residues. Trimming removed 0 bases from V and 2 bases from J, with 11 bases in between. The germline gives CDR1 SGDLS, CDR2 YYNGEE. The sequence derives from an adult with an advanced solid tumor such as melanoma, head and neck, liver or kidney cancer. Source: CD4+ or CD8+ T cells sorted from blood, taken in a trial of the OX40 agonist ivuxolimab. This chain uses TRBV9 with TRBJ1-1; D gene uncertain. CDR3 region: CASSVEKGINTEAFF. CDR3 DNA: TGTGCCAGCAGCGTAGAGAAAGGGATAAACACTGAAGCTTTCTTT.